This is a list of T cell receptor beta chains from one sample in a study of T cells after yellow fever vaccination. MiXCR, run by TCRdb on the 5' RACE reads, gives a single entry per CDR3 protein. The profile shows approximately 250,000 distinct CDR3 sequences, roughly 6.8% of them singletons. The sample consisted of CD4+ T cells sorted from PBMCs, taken on the day of the yellow fever booster vaccination. The receptors shown here come from a man aged 25-40 years who received the YFV17D yellow fever vaccine. Each CDR3 is given with its conserved first and last residue. A D gene is named only where the DNA matches it firmly. Rows may omit the clone size; those that give it use once, few, many or a size class.

CASKQGINQPQHF | TGTGCCAGCAAACAGGGGATAAATCAGCCCCAGCATTTT | TRBV6-2/TRBV6-3 | TRBD1 | few | TRBJ1-5
CASSQFHGVADTQYF | TGTGCCAGCAGCCAATTCCATGGGGTAGCGGATACGCAGTATTTT | TRBV14 | - | - | TRBJ2-3
CASSQVRSNTEAFF | TGTGCCAGCAGCCAAGTCCGGTCGAACACTGAAGCTTTCTTT | TRBV4-2 | - | few | TRBJ1-1
CASSTNLYEQYF | TGTGCCAGCTCAACGAATCTCTACGAGCAGTACTTC | TRBV18 | - | few | TRBJ2-7
CAWGREEGTEAFF | TGTGCCTGGGGAAGGGAGGAAGGCACTGAAGCTTTCTTT | TRBV30 | - | - | TRBJ1-1
CASSSGTDGLAGVNEQYF | TGTGCCAGCAGCTCCGGGACAGACGGACTAGCGGGAGTGAACGAGCAGTACTTC | TRBV5-6 | TRBD2 | - | TRBJ2-7
CASSLRGPTTYEQYF | TGTGCCAGCAGTTTAAGGGGGCCTACAACCTACGAGCAGTACTTC | TRBV27 | TRBD1 | many | TRBJ2-7
CAIRGSGSYNEQFF | TGTGCCATTCGGGGGAGCGGCTCCTACAATGAGCAGTTCTTC | TRBV6-1 | - | - | TRBJ2-1
CASSAGRGTDTQYF | TGTGCCAGCAGTGCAGGACGGGGCACAGATACGCAGTATTTT | TRBV12-3/TRBV12-4 | - | - | TRBJ2-3
CASSFMQGRETQYF | TGTGCCAGCAGTTTTATGCAGGGAAGGGAGACCCAGTACTTC | TRBV28 | - | many | TRBJ2-5
CSVERSMNTEAFF | TGCAGCGTCGAGAGGTCGATGAACACTGAAGCTTTCTTT | TRBV29-1 | - | - | TRBJ1-1
CASSPLAGGPGETQYF | TGTGCCAGCAGCCCCCTAGCGGGAGGGCCGGGGGAGACCCAGTACTTC | TRBV7-2 | TRBD2 | - | TRBJ2-5
CASNPSGSGNEQFF | TGTGCCAGCAACCCTAGCGGGAGTGGCAATGAGCAGTTCTTC | TRBV2 | TRBD2 | many | TRBJ2-1
CSVEDRAGGLNEQFF | TGCAGCGTTGAAGATCGAGCGGGAGGGCTCAATGAGCAGTTCTTC | TRBV29-1 | TRBD2 | - | TRBJ2-1
CASSQGSRGLALSEQYF | TGTGCCAGCAGCCAAGGGAGTAGAGGACTAGCACTTAGTGAGCAGTACTTC | TRBV14 | TRBD2 | few | TRBJ2-7
CASSLEGSTTQYF | TGCGCCAGCAGCTTGGAGGGTTCCACCACTCAGTACTTC | TRBV5-1 | - | many | TRBJ2-7
CASSAPGHLGYTF | TGTGCCAGCAGCGCCCCGGGACACCTGGGCTACACCTTC | TRBV7-2 | - | - | TRBJ1-2
CASSYRPGHPSYEQYF | TGTGCCAGCAGCTATCGACCGGGACATCCTTCCTACGAGCAGTACTTC | TRBV7-9 | - | - | TRBJ2-7
CASSLGGRNNEQFF | TGCGCCAGCTCCCTCGGGGGGCGGAACAATGAGCAGTTCTTC | TRBV5-1 | - | many | TRBJ2-1
CASSRALDPYEQYF | TGTGCCAGCAGCAGAGCGCTTGACCCCTACGAGCAGTACTTC | TRBV21-1 | - | many | TRBJ2-7
CASSTHRSSGANVLTF | TGTGCCAGCAGCACACACCGGAGCTCTGGGGCCAACGTCCTGACTTTC | TRBV7-3 | - | - | TRBJ2-6
CSASQGNNQPQHF | TGCAGTGCTAGTCAAGGGAACAATCAGCCCCAGCATTTT | TRBV20-1 | - | many | TRBJ1-5
CASSLTVGGYTF | TGTGCCAGCAGCTTGACCGTTGGTGGCTACACCTTC | TRBV5-6 | - | few | TRBJ1-2
CASSQDPAQGARGELFF | TGCGCCAGCAGCCAAGACCCCGCACAGGGGGCGCGTGGGGAGCTGTTTTTT | TRBV4-3 | TRBD1 | few | TRBJ2-2
CASMPEFVQYF | TGTGCCAGCATGCCGGAATTCGTGCAGTACTTC | TRBV6-5 | - | - | TRBJ2-7
CASSVTSAGETQYF | TGTGCCAGCAGCGTAACTAGCGCTGGAGAGACCCAGTACTTC | TRBV9 | TRBD2 | - | TRBJ2-5
CASSLGLAYEQYF | TGTGCCAGCAGCTTAGGGTTGGCCTACGAGCAGTACTTC | TRBV7-2 | - | many | TRBJ2-7
CASSFRDRGNEQFF | TGCGCCAGCAGCTTCCGGGACAGGGGCAATGAGCAGTTCTTC | TRBV5-1 | TRBD1 | many | TRBJ2-1
CASSPGWAAITDTQYF | TGTGCCAGCAGCCCCGGGTGGGCGGCGATCACAGATACGCAGTATTTT | TRBV7-3 | - | few | TRBJ2-3
CASSLGPSSTDTQYF | TGTGCCAGCAGCTTGGGACCCTCAAGCACAGATACGCAGTATTTT | TRBV5-6 | - | many | TRBJ2-3
CSVASTKNIQYF | TGCAGCGTTGCTTCCACGAAAAACATTCAGTACTTC | TRBV29-1 | - | many | TRBJ2-4
CASTGAGETQYF | TGTGCCAGCACGGGGGCTGGAGAGACCCAGTACTTC | TRBV6-2/TRBV6-3 | - | - | TRBJ2-5
CASRVLDNSYEQYF | TGCGCCAGCCGCGTGCTTGACAACTCCTACGAGCAGTACTTC | TRBV5-1 | - | - | TRBJ2-7
CASSQGEAGREQFF | TGTGCCAGCAGCCAAGGTGAAGCGGGACGTGAGCAGTTCTTC | TRBV4-2 | TRBD2 | many | TRBJ2-1
CASSTGTSDNEQFF | TGCGCCAGCAGCACAGGGACTAGCGACAATGAGCAGTTCTTC | TRBV5-1 | TRBD2 | many | TRBJ2-1